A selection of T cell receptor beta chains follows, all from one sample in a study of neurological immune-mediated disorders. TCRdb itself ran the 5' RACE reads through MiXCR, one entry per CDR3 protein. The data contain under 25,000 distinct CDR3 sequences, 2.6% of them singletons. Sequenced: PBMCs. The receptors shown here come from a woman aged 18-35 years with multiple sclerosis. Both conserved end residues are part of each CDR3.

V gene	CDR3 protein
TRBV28	CASSIPLMERGEKLFF
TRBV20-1	CSALQGNQETQYF
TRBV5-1	CASSLGPYNEQFF
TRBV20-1	CSASRGQHEGDEQYF
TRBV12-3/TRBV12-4	CASSLGGINIQYF
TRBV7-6	CASSSTGSNEQFF
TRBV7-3	CASSLTGADEAFF
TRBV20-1	CSAPSPGNTIYF
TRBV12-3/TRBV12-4	CASSLILGYRDDGYTF
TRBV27	CASSSRIADTQYF
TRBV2	CASSVGNSPLHF
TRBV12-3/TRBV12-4	CASRLRTSGIYNEQFF
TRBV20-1	CSALDRTSYGYTF
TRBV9	CASSVYSGRAETQYF
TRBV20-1	CSKRGGSSYEQYF
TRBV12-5	CASGLRGNMNTEAFF
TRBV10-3	CAISDTGGQANTEAFF
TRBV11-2	CASSTERGVQETQYF
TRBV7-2	CASSRRTSGSNEQFF
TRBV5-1	CASSLWVGSSYEQYF
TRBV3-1	CASSQDLKYLGLAGGPSTDTQYF
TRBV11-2	CASSSRRADNEQFF
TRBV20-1	CSAILPSYNEQFF
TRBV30	CAWRISNQPQHF
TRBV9	CASSSPGLDEKLFF
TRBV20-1	CSARGDRGLWTEAFF
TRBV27	CASSTSVNTEAFF
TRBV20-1	CSARDPMRETSTDTQYF
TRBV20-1	CSARVARTGGETQYF
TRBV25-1	CASSEAGSMNTEAFF
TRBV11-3	CASSSYSPEAFF
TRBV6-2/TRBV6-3	CASSWGTAYEQYF
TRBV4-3	CASSQLGPPSTDTQYF
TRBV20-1	CSARDGGLYGYTF
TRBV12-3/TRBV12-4	CASSSPGNTEAFF